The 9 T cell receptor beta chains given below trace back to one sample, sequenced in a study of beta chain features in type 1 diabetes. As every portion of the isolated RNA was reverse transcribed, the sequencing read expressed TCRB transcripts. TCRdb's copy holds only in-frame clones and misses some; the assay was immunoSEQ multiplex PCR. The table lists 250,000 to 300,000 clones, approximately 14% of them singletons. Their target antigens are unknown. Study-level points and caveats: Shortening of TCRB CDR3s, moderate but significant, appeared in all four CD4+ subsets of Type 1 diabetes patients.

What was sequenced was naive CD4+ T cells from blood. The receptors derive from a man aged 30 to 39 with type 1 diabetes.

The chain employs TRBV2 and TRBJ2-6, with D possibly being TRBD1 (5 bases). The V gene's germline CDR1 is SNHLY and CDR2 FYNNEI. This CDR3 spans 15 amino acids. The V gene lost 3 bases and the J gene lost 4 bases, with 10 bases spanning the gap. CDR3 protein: CASSEVGVGANVLTF. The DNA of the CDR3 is TGTGCCAGCAGTGAGGTAGGGGTCGGGGCCAACGTCCTGACTTTC.

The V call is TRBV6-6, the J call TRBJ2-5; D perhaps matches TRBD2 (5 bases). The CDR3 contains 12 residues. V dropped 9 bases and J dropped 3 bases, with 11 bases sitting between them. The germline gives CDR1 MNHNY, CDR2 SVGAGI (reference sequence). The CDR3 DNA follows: TGTGCCAGTAGCCTGAGGGAAGAGACCCAGTACTTC. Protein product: CASSLREETQYF.

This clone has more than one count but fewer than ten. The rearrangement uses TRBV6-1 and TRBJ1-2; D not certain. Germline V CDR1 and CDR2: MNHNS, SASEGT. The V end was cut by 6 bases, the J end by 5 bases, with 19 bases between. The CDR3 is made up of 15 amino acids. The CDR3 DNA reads TGTGCCAGCAGGCTGGGCAGCTTTGGCGAATATGGCTACACCTTC. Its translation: CASRLGSFGEYGYTF.

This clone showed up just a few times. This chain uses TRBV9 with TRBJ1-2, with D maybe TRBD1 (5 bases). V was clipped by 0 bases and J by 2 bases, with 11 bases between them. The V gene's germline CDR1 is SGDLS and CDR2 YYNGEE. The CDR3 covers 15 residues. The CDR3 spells CASSVGQPSNYGYTF. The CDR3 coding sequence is TGTGCCAGCAGCGTAGGACAGCCGTCGAACTATGGCTACACCTTC.

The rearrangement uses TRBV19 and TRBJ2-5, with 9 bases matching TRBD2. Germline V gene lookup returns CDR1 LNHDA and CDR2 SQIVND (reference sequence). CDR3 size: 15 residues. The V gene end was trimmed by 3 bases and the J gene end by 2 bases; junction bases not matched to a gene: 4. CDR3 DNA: TGTGCCAGTAGTATGAGGCGGGGGGGTCAAGAGACCCAGTACTTC. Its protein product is CASSMRRGGQETQYF.

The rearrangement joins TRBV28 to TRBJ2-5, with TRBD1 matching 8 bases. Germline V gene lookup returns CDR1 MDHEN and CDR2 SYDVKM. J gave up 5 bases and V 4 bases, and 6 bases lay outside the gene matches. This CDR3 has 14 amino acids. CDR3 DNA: TGTGCCAGCAGTTCGGCGGACAGGGAGGAGACCCAGTACTTC. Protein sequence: CASSSADREETQYF.

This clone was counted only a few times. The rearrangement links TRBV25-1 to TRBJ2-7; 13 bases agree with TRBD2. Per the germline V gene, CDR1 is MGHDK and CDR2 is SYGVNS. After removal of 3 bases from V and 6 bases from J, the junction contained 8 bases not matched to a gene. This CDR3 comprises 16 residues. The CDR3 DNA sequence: TGTGCCAGCAGTGACTACGGACTAGCGGGAGTCAGCGAGCAGTACTTC. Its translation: CASSDYGLAGVSEQYF.

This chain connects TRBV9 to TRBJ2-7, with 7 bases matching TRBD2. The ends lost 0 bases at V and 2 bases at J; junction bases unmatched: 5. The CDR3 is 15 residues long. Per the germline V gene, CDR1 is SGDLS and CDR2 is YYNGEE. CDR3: CASSVAASGPYEQYF. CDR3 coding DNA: TGTGCCAGCAGCGTAGCGGCTAGCGGACCCTACGAGCAGTACTTC.

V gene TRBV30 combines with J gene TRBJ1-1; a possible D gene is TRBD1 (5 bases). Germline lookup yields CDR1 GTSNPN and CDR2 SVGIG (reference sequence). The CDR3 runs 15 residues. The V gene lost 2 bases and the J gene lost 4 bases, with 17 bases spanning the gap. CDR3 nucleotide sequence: TGTGCCTGGAGTCCAGGATGGCAGGGCAGCACTGAAGCTTTCTTT. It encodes CAWSPGWQGSTEAFF.